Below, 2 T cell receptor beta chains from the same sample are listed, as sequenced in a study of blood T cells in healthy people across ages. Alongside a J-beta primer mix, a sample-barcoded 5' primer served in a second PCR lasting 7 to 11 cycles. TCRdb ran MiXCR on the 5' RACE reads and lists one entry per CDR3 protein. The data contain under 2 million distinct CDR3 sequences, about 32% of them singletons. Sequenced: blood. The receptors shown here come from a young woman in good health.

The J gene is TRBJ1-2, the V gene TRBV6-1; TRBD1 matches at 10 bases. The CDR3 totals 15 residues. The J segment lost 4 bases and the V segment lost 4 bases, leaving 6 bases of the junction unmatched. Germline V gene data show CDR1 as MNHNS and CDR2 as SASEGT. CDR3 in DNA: TGTGCCAGCAGTGGACAGGGGGCTAATCTCTATGGCTACACCTTC. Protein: CASSGQGANLYGYTF.

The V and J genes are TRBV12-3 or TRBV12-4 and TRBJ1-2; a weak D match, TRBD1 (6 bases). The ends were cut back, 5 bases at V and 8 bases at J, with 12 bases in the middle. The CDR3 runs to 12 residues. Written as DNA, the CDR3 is TGTGCCAGCAGTACCAACAGGGTCGGCTACACCTTC. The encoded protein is CASSTNRVGYTF.